The subject of this entry is one T cell receptor (beta chain). The source of the sample is a study of blood T cell repertoires in COVID-19. Libraries were prepared by immunoSEQ multiplex PCR; TCRdb keeps only in-frame clonotypes and omits some of them. The table has about 230,000 clones, around 86% seen once. This TCR was sampled from a man between 50 and 59 years old with COVID-19, enrolled during active disease. The sample comprised peripheral blood.

The CDR3 protein is CASSNTGVQFF. The DNA of the CDR3 is TGTGCCAGCAGTAATACAGGGGTTCAGTTCTTC. J is TRBJ2-1 and V is TRBV6-2 or TRBV6-3, with TRBD1 matching over 7 bases. V was clipped by 5 bases and J by 13 bases; unmatched bases: 5. This CDR3 is 11 amino acids long. Germline CDR1 reads MNHEY; CDR2 reads SVGEGT.